The 27 T cell receptor beta chains in this list originate from one sample, sequenced in a study of T cell repertoires in cytomegalovirus infection. TCRdb re-called the reads with MiXCR, one entry per CDR3 protein. There are about 440,000 distinct CDR3 sequences in the sample; 30% to 40% occur only once, and approximately 13% lies in the top ten. The sample consisted of PBMCs. The receptors were gathered from a human donor in good health (CMV status not recorded). Some clones in this sample may be carry-over from other donors' samples.

The chain couples TRBV11-2 to TRBJ2-5; a possible D gene is TRBD2 (6 bases). There are 17 residues in the CDR3. CDR1 and CDR2 from the germline V gene are SGHAT and FQNNGV. V was clipped by 3 bases and J by 3 bases, with 20 bases between them. In nucleotides, the CDR3 is TGTGCCAGCAGCTTCACGGGCACTAGCACCACCAAAGAGACCCAGTACTTC. It translates to CASSFTGTSTTKETQYF.

The V and J genes are TRBV7-9 and TRBJ2-5; D might be TRBD1 or TRBD2, each matching 5 bases. Trimming cost V 5 bases and J 5 bases, with 18 bases left between them. Germline V CDR1 and CDR2: SEHNR, FQNEAQ (reference sequence). CDR3 length: 15 residues. This CDR3 reads CASSPGPHATETQYF. DNA for the CDR3: TGTGCCAGCAGCCCGGGACCCCACGCGACGGAGACCCAGTACTTC.

This clonotype was observed a handful of times. The chain uses TRBV7-9 and TRBJ1-6; the D is unclear. V was cut by 5 bases and J by 2 bases, with 13 bases left in between. This CDR3 is built from 16 residues. The germline V gene has CDR1 SEHNR and CDR2 FQNEAQ (reference sequence). The DNA of the CDR3 is TGTGCCAGCAGCGTACCCCCGGGCCCCTATAATTCACCCCTCCACTTT. It translates to CASSVPPGPYNSPLHF.

The chain carries TRBV6-5 and TRBJ1-4; D gene uncertain. V was trimmed by 0 bases and J by 3 bases, leaving 11 bases between them. The length of the CDR3 is 16 residues. CDR1 and CDR2 (germline): MNHEY, SVGAGI. CDR3 loop: CASSYSSEAPNEKLFF. The CDR3 bases are TGTGCCAGCAGTTACTCCAGTGAGGCGCCTAATGAAAAACTGTTTTTT.

The chain is built from TRBV6-8 and TRBJ2-3; TRBD2 is a possible D gene (6 bases). Deletions cut 10 bases from V and 1 base from J, with 18 bases between. The CDR3 runs to 15 residues. Germline V gene lookup returns CDR1 MNHGY and CDR2 SAAAGT. The DNA for the CDR3 is TGTGCCACCGAATATCTGCCGGGGGGCACAGATACGCAGTATTTT. This sequence encodes CATEYLPGGTDTQYF.

This clonotype was picked up a small number of times. V gene TRBV19 combines with J gene TRBJ1-2; 8 bases align to TRBD1. J was trimmed by 2 bases and V by 6 bases; bases with no gene match: 11. The CDR3 is made up of 16 amino acids. Germline-derived CDR1 and CDR2 are LNHDA and SQIVND (reference sequence). Written as DNA, the CDR3 is TGTGCCAGTAGGATCATCGACAGGGGAGTAAACTATGGCTACACCTTC. Its protein is CASRIIDRGVNYGYTF. Full variable domain (rest looked up from reference TRBV19 and TRBJ1-2): DGGITQSPKYLFRKEGQNVTLSCEQNLNHDAMYWYRQDPGQGLRLIYYSQIVNDFQKGDIAEGYSVSREKKESFPLTVTSAQKNPTAFYLCASRIIDRGVNYGYTFGSGTRLTVV.

The chain is built from TRBV5-6 and TRBJ1-2; D possibly corresponds to TRBD1 (5 bases). Germline-derived CDR1 and CDR2 are SGHDT and YYEEEE. Trimming left V 1 base short and J 1 base short, with 17 bases between. The CDR3 runs 17 residues. The CDR3, as DNA: TGTGCCAGCAGCTTGATGTCGCCGCGACAGATTAACTATGGCTACACCTTC. It codes for CASSLMSPRQINYGYTF.

In regard to this clonotype: This sequence may be a read error, since a much larger clone differs from it by one base. The conserved closing phenylalanine or tryptophan is absent in this CDR3, likely reflecting a read error. CDR3 DNA sequence: TGTGCCAGCAGCTTAAGGGGGAGAGGAGTCGTCAATGAGCAGTTCTTA. Protein: CASSLRGRGVVNEQFL. The chain joins TRBV7-2 to TRBJ2-1; maybe TRBD1 (6 bases). The germline V and J ends were trimmed by 2 bases and 6 bases, with 17 bases remaining between them. The CDR3 sequence is 16 residues long. Looked up from germline, CDR1 is SGHTA and CDR2 is FQGNSA.

The chain uses TRBV5-6 and TRBJ1-4; D unclear. The CDR3 contains 13 residues. V shed 0 bases and J shed 8 bases, with 8 bases lying between them. Germline loops: CDR1 SGHDT, CDR2 YYEEEE. DNA for the CDR3: TGTGCCAGCAGCTTGGATTTAGGGGAAAAACTGTTTTTT. It codes for CASSLDLGEKLFF.

As for this clonotype: A read error is possible here, since a much larger clone lies one base away. The chain recombines TRBV11-3 with TRBJ1-1; D gene ambiguous. CDR3 size: 12 residues. Germline CDR1 and CDR2: SGHNT and YENEEA. Between the trimmed V and J ends, which lost 2 bases and 6 bases, there was a span of 7 bases. CDR3 region: CASSLNGAEAFF. In DNA, the CDR3 is TGTGCCAGCAGCTTAAACGGGGCTGAAGCTTTCTTT.

This clonotype was seen once. This sequence joins TRBV6-2 or TRBV6-3 and TRBJ1-2, with no clear D. This CDR3 spans 12 amino acids. Trimming cost V 10 bases and J 4 bases, with 13 bases left between them. Germline values: CDR1 MNHEY, CDR2 SVGEGT. The CDR3 spells CATSITFYGYTF. The CDR3 coding sequence is TGTGCCACTTCAATCACCTTCTATGGCTACACCTTC.

There are many counts of this clonotype. The V call is TRBV7-8, the J call TRBJ2-2; D is uncertain. The CDR3 has 14 amino acids. V was pared by 1 base and J by 2 bases, with 5 bases between. Germline V CDR1 and CDR2: SGHVS, FQNEAQ. CDR3: CASSLVLNTGELFF. CDR3 coding DNA: TGTGCCAGCAGCTTAGTTCTTAACACCGGGGAGCTGTTTTTT.

The V and J genes are TRBV20-1 and TRBJ2-7, with D unclear. The germline CDR1 and CDR2 sequences are DFQATT and SNEGSKA (reference sequence). This CDR3 comprises 13 residues. V was clipped by 0 bases and J by 1 base, with 7 bases between them. CDR3 amino acids: CSAREPSSYEQYF. CDR3 DNA: TGCAGTGCTAGAGAACCATCTTCCTACGAGCAGTACTTC.

The sample holds a few counts of this clonotype. The V and J genes are TRBV7-9 and TRBJ1-4; TRBD1 aligns across 10 bases. V trimming: 1 base; J trimming: 5 bases; junction bases outside the gene matches: 10. CDR3 length: 18 residues. Germline V gives CDR1 SEHNR, CDR2 FQNEAQ (reference sequence). The CDR3 loop is CASSLELGQGPQNEKLFF. DNA of the CDR3: TGTGCCAGCAGCTTAGAGTTGGGACAGGGGCCCCAAAATGAAAAACTGTTTTTT.

The rearrangement joins TRBV10-3 to TRBJ2-3; D may correspond to TRBD1 or TRBD2 (5 bases each). Germline V lookup: CDR1 ENHRY, CDR2 SYGVKD. V gave up 2 bases and J gave up 6 bases, with 18 bases separating them. The CDR3 length is 16 residues. The CDR3 bases are TGTGCCATCAGTGAGCCGGGAAGGGGCCCGACGGATACGCAGTATTTT. Translated: CAISEPGRGPTDTQYF.

The chain is built from TRBV2 and TRBJ2-7, with 9 bases fitting TRBD1. The CDR3 spans 13 residues. Germline lookup yields CDR1 SNHLY and CDR2 FYNNEI. With V trimmed by 10 bases and J by 2 bases, 6 bases remained unmatched. The CDR3 DNA sequence: TGTGCCACCAAGACAGGGGGGGCCTACGAGCAGTACTTC. Residues: CATKTGGAYEQYF.

This clonotype was seen only a few times. This chain joins TRBV6-6 and TRBJ2-5; TRBD1 agrees at 12 bases. The CDR3 is 18 residues long. V lost 0 bases to trimming and J lost 5 bases; unmatched junction nucleotides: 10. CDR1 and CDR2 from the germline V gene are MNHNY and SVGAGI (reference sequence). Written as DNA, the CDR3 is TGTGCCAGCAGTTACTCGACCCGGGACAGGGGGCAATTGGAGACCCAGTACTTC. Translated, it gives CASSYSTRDRGQLETQYF.

This rearrangement joins TRBV7-8 to TRBJ1-1, with 10 bases aligning to TRBD1. Germline CDR1 SGHVS, CDR2 FQNEAQ. The CDR3 spans 12 residues. J gave up 4 bases and V 11 bases, and 4 bases lay outside the gene matches. The CDR3 sequence: CAGRTGGTEAFF. Here the CDR3 DNA reads TGTGCCGGACGGACAGGGGGCACTGAAGCTTTCTTT. Full variable domain (rest looked up from reference TRBV7-8 and TRBJ1-1): GAGVSQSPRYKVAKRGQDVALRCDPISGHVSLFWYQQALGQGPEFLTYFQNEAQLDKSGLPSDRFFAERPEGSVSTLKIQRTQQEDSAVYLCAGRTGGTEAFFGQGTRLTVV.

The chain recombines TRBV4-2 with TRBJ2-7, with 9 bases lining up with TRBD2. This CDR3 comprises 16 residues. Trimming cost V 1 base and J 2 bases; bases outside gene matches: 6. Germline loops: CDR1 LGHNA, CDR2 YNFKEQ. This CDR3 is CASSQAATSGPYEQYF. Here the CDR3 DNA reads TGTGCCAGCAGCCAAGCTGCGACTAGCGGTCCCTACGAGCAGTACTTC.

This chain links TRBV7-2 with TRBJ2-5; D possibly corresponds to TRBD2 (5 bases). Trimming shortened V by 2 bases and J by 2 bases, and 27 bases separated the two germline ends. The CDR3 is made up of 20 amino acids. CDR1 SGHTA and CDR2 FQGNSA come from the germline V gene. CDR3 nucleotide sequence: TGTGCCAGCAGCTTATTTAACTGTCCGCTAAACCGGGAAAGACAAGAGACCCAGTACTTC. It is translated as CASSLFNCPLNRERQETQYF.

This clonotype came up many times. J is TRBJ1-5 and V is TRBV4-1; D call uncertain. The germline gives CDR1 MGHRA, CDR2 YSYEKL. The CDR3 length is 15 residues. The ends were cut back, 2 bases at V and 0 bases at J, with 8 bases in the middle. CDR3 loop: CASSQFYLSNQPQHF. DNA of the CDR3: TGCGCCAGCAGCCAATTTTACCTTAGCAATCAGCCCCAGCATTTT.

This clonotype was seen a handful of times. The V and J genes are TRBV12-3 or TRBV12-4 and TRBJ1-5; TRBD1 agrees at 8 bases. The junction had 10 bases not matched to a gene; V was cut back by 4 bases and J by 2 bases. The CDR3 covers 17 residues. The CDR3 spells CASSWGAGGLGNQPQHF. The CDR3 region has the DNA TGTGCCAGCAGTTGGGGGGCAGGGGGCTTGGGCAATCAGCCCCAGCATTTT.

V is TRBV10-3 and J is TRBJ1-1, with D possibly being TRBD1 (5 bases). The CDR3 is 13 residues long. Germline V gives CDR1 ENHRY, CDR2 SYGVKD. V shed 7 bases and J shed 1 base, with 10 bases lying between them. The CDR3 protein is CAINGGGNTEAFF. The CDR3 bases are TGTGCCATCAATGGCGGGGGGAACACTGAAGCTTTCTTT.

As DNA, the CDR3 is TGTGCCAGCAGTGGCGGGACCTCGACTGGAAACACCATATATTTT. Residues: CASSGGTSTGNTIYF. The rearrangement joins TRBV6-2 or TRBV6-3 to TRBJ1-3, with D perhaps matching TRBD1 (5 bases). This CDR3 is 15 amino acids long. V was clipped by 5 bases and J by 2 bases, with 13 bases between them. CDR1 and CDR2 from the germline V gene are MNHEY and SVGEGT.

The chain carries TRBV25-1 and TRBJ1-2; D unclear. Germline values: CDR1 MGHDK, CDR2 SYGVNS. The CDR3 loop spans 13 amino acids. V was pared by 3 bases and J by 4 bases, with 9 bases between. The CDR3 loop reads CASSEAQFYGYTF. Written as DNA, the CDR3 is TGTGCCAGCAGTGAGGCCCAGTTCTATGGCTACACCTTC.

This clonotype showed up just a few times. The chain links TRBV5-1 to TRBJ1-2, with D perhaps matching TRBD1 (5 bases). Germline loops: CDR1 SGHRS, CDR2 YFSETQ. The V gene lost 4 bases and the J gene lost 4 bases, with 14 bases spanning the gap. CDR3 length: 14 residues. CDR3 sequence reads: CASSRRDGSYGYTF. The DNA for the CDR3 is TGCGCCAGCAGCCGCCGGGACGGAAGCTATGGCTACACCTTC.

The rearrangement joins TRBV6-2 or TRBV6-3 to TRBJ2-1, with TRBD2 identical over 8 bases. The junction had 11 bases not matched to a gene; V was cut back by 2 bases and J by 2 bases. CDR1 MNHEY and CDR2 SVGEGT come from the germline V gene. The CDR3 is made up of 18 amino acids. CDR3 residues: CASSYGGWAGGPYNEQFF. CDR3 nucleotide sequence: TGTGCCAGCAGTTACGGCGGGTGGGCGGGGGGCCCCTACAATGAGCAGTTCTTC.